The 10 T cell receptor beta chains below all came from one sample that was sequenced in a study of blood T cell repertoires in COVID-19. Method: immunoSEQ multiplex PCR; TCRdb's copy keeps in-frame clones and lacks some. The sample contains 150,000 or so clones, over 75% of which appear only once. What was sequenced was PBMCs or T cells enriched from blood (not recorded which). These receptor sequences come from a woman aged 45-59 years who had recovered from COVID-19.

CDR3 region: CASSARLAGGVFSYNEQFF. The CDR3 nucleotides are TGTGCCAGCAGCGCCAGACTAGCGGGAGGCGTTTTCTCCTACAATGAGCAGTTCTTC. The rearrangement links TRBV11-3 to TRBJ2-1; 13 bases agree with TRBD2. CDR3 length: 19 amino acids. Germline V CDR1 and CDR2: SGHNT, YENEEA. Trimming cost V 5 bases and J 0 bases; bases outside gene matches: 10.

The chain recombines TRBV19 with TRBJ2-2; D might be TRBD2 (5 bases). The germline V and J ends were trimmed by 1 base and 1 base, with 10 bases remaining between them. This CDR3 is 16 amino acids long. Germline CDR1 and CDR2: LNHDA and SQIVND (reference sequence). The CDR3, as DNA: TGTGCCAGTAGTATAGTTGGCGGGTTGAACACCGGGGAGCTGTTTTTT. Its protein product is CASSIVGGLNTGELFF. The full variable domain, with the rest looked up from reference TRBV19 and TRBJ2-2, is DGGITQSPKYLFRKEGQNVTLSCEQNLNHDAMYWYRQDPGQGLRLIYYSQIVNDFQKGDIAEGYSVSREKKESFPLTVTSAQKNPTAFYLCASSIVGGLNTGELFFGEGSRLTVL.

The chain recombines TRBV7-9 with TRBJ1-3; no clear D gene. Germline CDR1 and CDR2: SEHNR and FQNEAQ (reference sequence). This CDR3 is 12 amino acids long. Between the trimmed V and J ends, which lost 8 bases and 2 bases, there was a span of 7 bases. CDR3 sequence (DNA): TGTGCCAGCTATTCTGCTGGAAACACCATATATTTT. Protein product: CASYSAGNTIYF.

This clone came up a few times. This chain links TRBV28 with TRBJ1-2; 8 bases map to TRBD1. Germline CDR1 MDHEN, CDR2 SYDVKM. The CDR3 is 16 amino acids. J lost 4 bases, V lost 7 bases, and 14 bases had no gene match. CDR3 nucleotide sequence: TGTGCCAGCAACATCGGGACAGGAAGCTACCGCTATGGCTACACCTTC. Its translation: CASNIGTGSYRYGYTF.

The rearrangement uses TRBV5-1 and TRBJ2-1, with a possible D match to TRBD2 (5 bases). The CDR3 runs 14 residues. Germline V CDR1 and CDR2: SGHRS, YFSETQ. Trimming stripped 5 bases from V and 0 bases from J, with 9 bases between. Written as DNA, the CDR3 is TGCGCCAGCAGGCCCGGGAACTCCTACAATGAGCAGTTCTTC. This codes for CASRPGNSYNEQFF.

J is TRBJ2-1 and V is TRBV29-1; D not resolved. The CDR3 totals 16 residues. Germline V CDR1 and CDR2: SQVTM, ANQGSEA. Between the trimmed V and J ends, which lost 1 base and 2 bases, there was a span of 15 bases. The CDR3 spells CSVEGGPLDPYNEQFF. CDR3 nucleotide sequence: TGCAGCGTTGAAGGTGGTCCTCTAGACCCCTACAATGAGCAGTTCTTC.

V is TRBV30 and J is TRBJ1-5; D might be TRBD1 (5 bases). The germline gives CDR1 GTSNPN, CDR2 SVGIG (reference sequence). The CDR3 is made up of 15 amino acids. Deletions cut 1 base from V and 2 bases from J, with 12 bases between. The DNA for the CDR3 is TGTGCCTGGAGTGAGGGACTAAGCGGCAATCAGCCCCAGCATTTT. Protein sequence: CAWSEGLSGNQPQHF.

This chain uses TRBV5-1 with TRBJ1-6; D might be TRBD1 (6 bases). The CDR3 is made up of 14 amino acids. V was pared by 0 bases and J by 12 bases, with 13 bases between. Germline V gene sequence: CDR1 SGHRS, CDR2 YFSETQ. Written as DNA, the CDR3 is TGCGCCAGCAGCTTGGGCCTACAGGGAATACCCCTCCACTTT. As protein: CASSLGLQGIPLHF. Supplemented by reference TRBV5-1 and TRBJ1-6, the full variable domain reads KAGVTQTPRYLIKTRGQQVTLSCSPISGHRSVSWYQQTPGQGLQFLFEYFSETQRNKGNFPGRFSGRQFSNSRSEMNVSTLELGDSALYLCASSLGLQGIPLHFGNGTRLTVT.

CDR3 bases: TGTGCCAGCAGTTGGGCAGGGGGCGCCTATGGCTACACCTTC. It yields the protein CASSWAGGAYGYTF. The V and J genes are TRBV6-5 and TRBJ1-2; 8 bases fit TRBD1. The CDR3 length is 14 residues. V shed 4 bases and J 4 bases; nucleotides not matched to a gene: 5. In germline, CDR1 is MNHEY, CDR2 SVGAGI.

A remark on this clone: Different DNA sequences within this sample yield the same CDR3. The V call is TRBV28, the J call TRBJ2-7, with a weak D call TRBD2 (6 bases). The CDR3 is 11 residues long. Trimming shortened V by 3 bases and J by 6 bases, and 6 bases separated the two germline ends. Germline V gene sequence: CDR1 MDHEN, CDR2 SYDVKM. The CDR3 DNA follows: TGTGCCAGCAGTTTGCGGGGCGAGCAGTACTTC. It yields the protein CASSLRGEQYF.